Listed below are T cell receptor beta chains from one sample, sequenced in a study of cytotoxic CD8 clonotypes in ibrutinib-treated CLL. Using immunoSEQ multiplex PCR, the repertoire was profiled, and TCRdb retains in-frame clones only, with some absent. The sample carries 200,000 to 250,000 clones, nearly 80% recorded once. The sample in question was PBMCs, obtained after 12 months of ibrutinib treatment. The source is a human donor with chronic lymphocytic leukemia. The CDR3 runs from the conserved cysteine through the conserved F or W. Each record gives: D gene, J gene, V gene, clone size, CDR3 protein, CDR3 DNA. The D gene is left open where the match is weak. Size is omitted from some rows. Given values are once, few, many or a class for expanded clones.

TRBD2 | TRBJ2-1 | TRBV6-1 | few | CASSSGTSRYEQFF | TGTGCCAGCAGTTCCGGGACTAGTAGGTATGAGCAGTTCTTC
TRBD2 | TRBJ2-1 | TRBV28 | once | CASSLLSSGRDNEQFF | TGTGCCAGCAGTTTATTATCTAGCGGGAGGGACAATGAGCAGTTCTTC
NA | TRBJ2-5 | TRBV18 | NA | CASSPRSGVETQYF | TGTGCCAGCTCACCCAGGAGCGGTGTAGAGACCCAGTACTTC
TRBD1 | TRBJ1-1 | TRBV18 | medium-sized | CASSPAAGGEAFF | TGTGCCAGCTCACCAGCGGCAGGGGGTGAAGCTTTCTTT
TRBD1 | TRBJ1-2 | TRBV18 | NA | CASSTGGNGYTF | TGTGCCAGCTCTACAGGGGGCAATGGCTACACCTTC
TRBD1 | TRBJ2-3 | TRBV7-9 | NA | CASSQTGGPDTQYF | TGTGCCAGCAGCCAGACAGGGGGCCCAGATACGCAGTATTTT
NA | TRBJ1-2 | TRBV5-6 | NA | CASRPDPGTNYGYTF | TGTGCCAGCAGACCTGACCCAGGAACGAACTATGGCTACACCTTC
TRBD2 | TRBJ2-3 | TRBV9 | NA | CASSVSGSDDTQYF | TGTGCCAGCAGCGTAAGCGGGAGCGACGATACGCAGTATTTT
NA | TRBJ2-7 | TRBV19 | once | CASNAGGSSYEQYF | TGTGCCAGTAACGCCGGGGGCAGCTCCTACGAGCAGTACTTC
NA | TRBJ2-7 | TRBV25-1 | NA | CASSERSTYEQYF | TGTGCCAGCAGTGAGCGGTCTACCTACGAGCAGTACTTC
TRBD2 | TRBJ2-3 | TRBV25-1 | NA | CAMGGSGTDTQYF | TGTGCCATGGGGGGGAGTGGCACAGATACGCAGTATTTT
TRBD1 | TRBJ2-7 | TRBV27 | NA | CASRGTGGSYEQYF | TGTGCCAGCAGGGGGACAGGGGGCTCCTACGAGCAGTACTTC
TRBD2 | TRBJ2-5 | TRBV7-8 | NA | CASSLAQAGEQETQYF | TGTGCCAGCAGCTTAGCCCAGGCGGGAGAGCAAGAGACCCAGTACTTC
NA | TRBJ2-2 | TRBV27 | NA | CASSLSYQNTGELFF | TGTGCCAGCAGTTTATCGTACCAAAACACCGGGGAGCTGTTTTTT
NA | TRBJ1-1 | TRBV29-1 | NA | CSAGVTEAFF | TGCAGCGCAGGGGTTACTGAAGCTTTCTTT
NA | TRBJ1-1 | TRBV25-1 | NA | CASSDIGGTEAFF | TGTGCCAGCAGTGATATCGGGGGCACTGAAGCTTTCTTT
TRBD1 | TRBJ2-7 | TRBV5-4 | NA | CASSRGGRDSSEQYF | TGTGCCAGCAGCAGAGGAGGTCGGGACAGCAGCGAGCAGTACTTC
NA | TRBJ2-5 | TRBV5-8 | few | CASRLGETQYF | TGTGCCAGCAGACTAGGGGAGACCCAGTACTTC
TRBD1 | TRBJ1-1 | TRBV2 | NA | CASRGGGREAFF | TGTGCCAGCAGAGGGGGCGGGAGGGAAGCTTTCTTT
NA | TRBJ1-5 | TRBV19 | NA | CASSIATSNQPQHF | TGTGCCAGTAGTATAGCTACAAGCAATCAGCCCCAGCATTTT
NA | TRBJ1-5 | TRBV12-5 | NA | CASGLGTDNQPQHF | TGTGCTAGTGGTTTGGGGACAGATAATCAGCCCCAGCATTTT
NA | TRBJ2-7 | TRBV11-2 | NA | CASRETYEQYF | TGTGCCAGCAGGGAGACCTACGAGCAGTACTTC
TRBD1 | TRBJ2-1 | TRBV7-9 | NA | CASRSPGTGGNEQFF | TGTGCCAGCAGATCTCCCGGGACAGGGGGGAATGAGCAGTTCTTC
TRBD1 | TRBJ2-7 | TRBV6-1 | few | CASSRGQGSLEQYF | TGTGCCAGCAGTAGGGGACAGGGATCCCTCGAGCAGTACTTC
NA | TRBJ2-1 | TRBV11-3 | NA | CASSLGAGYYNEQFF | TGTGCCAGCAGCTTAGGAGCTGGCTACTACAATGAGCAGTTCTTC
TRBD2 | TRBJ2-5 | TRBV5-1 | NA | CASSGGLAGVRSSETQYF | TGCGCCAGCAGCGGGGGGTTAGCGGGAGTGAGGAGTTCAGAGACCCAGTACTTC
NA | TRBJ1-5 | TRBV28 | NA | CASSSLGGGSSNQPQHF | TGTGCCAGCAGTTCCCTCGGAGGGGGATCTAGCAATCAGCCCCAGCATTTT
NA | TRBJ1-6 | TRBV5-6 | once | CASSSYRDPPLHF | TGTGCCAGCAGCTCATACAGGGATCCACCCCTCCACTTT
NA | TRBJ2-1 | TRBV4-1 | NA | CASSQGRGNEQFF | TGCGCCAGCAGCCAAGGTCGAGGCAATGAGCAGTTCTTC
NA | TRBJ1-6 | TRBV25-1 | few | CASTLGQNNSPLHF | TGTGCCAGCACCCTGGGTCAAAATAATTCACCCCTCCACTTT
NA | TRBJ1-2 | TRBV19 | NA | CASSIGTRVGPYGGYTF | TGTGCCAGTAGTATAGGGACGAGGGTTGGTCCCTATGGTGGCTACACCTTC
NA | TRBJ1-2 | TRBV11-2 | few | CASSLGGAGDGYTF | TGTGCCAGCAGCTTAGGGGGCGCCGGGGATGGCTACACCTTC
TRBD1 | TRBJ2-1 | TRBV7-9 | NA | CASSLGGQGLNEQFF | TGTGCCAGCAGCTTAGGGGGACAGGGTTTGAATGAGCAGTTCTTC
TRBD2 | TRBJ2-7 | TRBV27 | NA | CASSLSAGTSGPYEQYF | TGTGCCAGCAGTTTATCGGCTGGGACTAGCGGACCCTACGAGCAGTACTTC
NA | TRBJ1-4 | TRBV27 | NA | CASSLGRSAEKLFF | TGTGCCAGCAGTTTAGGGCGGTCGGCGGAAAAACTGTTTTTT
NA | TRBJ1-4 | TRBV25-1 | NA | CASSEYRLGPNEKLFF | TGTGCCAGCAGTGAATACCGGCTCGGACCTAATGAAAAACTGTTTTTT
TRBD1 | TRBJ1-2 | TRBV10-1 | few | CASSAGGKAYGYTF | TGCGCCAGCAGTGCAGGGGGCAAGGCCTATGGCTACACCTTC
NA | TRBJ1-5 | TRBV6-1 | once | CASSLLDSRNQPQHF | TGTGCCAGCAGCCTACTGGACAGCCGCAATCAGCCCCAGCATTTT
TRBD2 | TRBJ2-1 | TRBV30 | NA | CAWRSGEAGNEQFF | TGTGCCTGGAGGAGCGGGGAGGCGGGGAATGAGCAGTTCTTC
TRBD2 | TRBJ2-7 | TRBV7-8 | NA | CASSQPSGTSGGAGYEQYF | TGTGCCAGCAGCCAGCCCTCCGGGACTAGCGGGGGGGCCGGGTACGAGCAGTACTTC
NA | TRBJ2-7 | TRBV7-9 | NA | CASSGRRGEQYF | TGTGCCAGCAGCGGGCGGAGGGGCGAGCAGTACTTC
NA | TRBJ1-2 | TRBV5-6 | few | CASSLGQSGYTF | TGTGCCAGCAGCTTGGGACAGTCGGGCTACACCTTC
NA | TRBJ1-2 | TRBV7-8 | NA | CASSSRLEGRGGYTF | TGTGCCAGCAGCTCCAGACTGGAAGGGAGGGGTGGCTACACCTTC
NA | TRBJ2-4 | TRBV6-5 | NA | CASSLDPAKNIQYF | TGTGCCAGCAGTCTTGACCCAGCCAAAAACATTCAGTACTTC
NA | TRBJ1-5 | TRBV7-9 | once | CASSLTGSNQPQHF | TGTGCCAGCAGCTTAACAGGTAGCAATCAGCCCCAGCATTTT
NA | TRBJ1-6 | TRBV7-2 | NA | CASSLPVYNSPLHF | TGTGCCAGCAGCTTACCGGTATATAATTCACCCCTCCACTTT
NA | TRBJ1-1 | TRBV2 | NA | CASSEAAVGTEAFF | TGTGCCAGCAGTGAAGCGGCGGTCGGCACTGAAGCTTTCTTT
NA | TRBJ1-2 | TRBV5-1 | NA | CASSPYTGGGYTF | TGCGCCAGCAGCCCCTATACAGGCGGTGGCTACACCTTC
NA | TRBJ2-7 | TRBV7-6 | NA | CASSLEEGLAYEQYF | TGTGCCAGCAGCTTAGAAGAGGGACTCGCCTACGAGCAGTACTTC
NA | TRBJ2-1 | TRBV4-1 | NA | CASSQGYAGNPLRSYNEQFF | TGCGCCAGCAGCCAGGGGTATGCGGGAAACCCCCTAAGATCCTACAATGAGCAGTTCTTC